This entry concerns a single T cell receptor (beta chain). Germline V gene data show CDR1 as LGHNA and CDR2 as YSLEER. The CDR3 is 17 amino acids. V lost 4 bases to trimming and J lost 4 bases; unmatched junction nucleotides: 13. These data belong to a study of blood T cell repertoires in COVID-19. Study-wide background: The United States, Italy and Spain provided the acute and convalescent COVID-19 samples.

Method: immunoSEQ multiplex PCR; TCRdb's copy keeps in-frame clones and lacks some. The table shows roughly 290,000 clones, with around 87% occurring only once. The sequencing input was peripheral blood. The chain combines TRBV4-3 with TRBJ1-2; 9 nucleotides match TRBD1. The clonotype comes from a woman aged 50 to 60 who had recovered from COVID-19. The DNA of the CDR3 is TGCGCCAGCAGCCCCGTAAGGACCGGGACAGGGATCTATGGCTACACCTTC. Translating it yields CASSPVRTGTGIYGYTF.